This T cell receptor beta chain was captured in a study of blood T cell repertoires in COVID-19. Authors' methods: Estimation of nucleated cell counts was performed using reference gene primer amplification. TCRdb's table, derived via immunoSEQ multiplex PCR, lists solely in-frame clones and lacks some. For V, J and clone size, that table is used; D and trimming come from the DNA. The table has 250,000 to 400,000 clones, around 90% seen once. The sample holds a few counts of this clone. From germline, CDR1 is MGHRA and CDR2 YSYEKL. V shed 0 bases and J shed 0 bases, with 12 bases lying between them. This CDR3 has 16 residues.

The sample consisted of PBMCs or T cells enriched from blood (not recorded which). The receptor's source is a man aged 55 to 70 who had recovered from COVID-19. This rearrangement joins TRBV4-1 to TRBJ2-7; no definite D call. CDR3 sequence (DNA): TGCGCCAGCAGCCAAGATGAATTGAGCGCCTCCTACGAGCAGTACTTC. This sequence encodes CASSQDELSASYEQYF.